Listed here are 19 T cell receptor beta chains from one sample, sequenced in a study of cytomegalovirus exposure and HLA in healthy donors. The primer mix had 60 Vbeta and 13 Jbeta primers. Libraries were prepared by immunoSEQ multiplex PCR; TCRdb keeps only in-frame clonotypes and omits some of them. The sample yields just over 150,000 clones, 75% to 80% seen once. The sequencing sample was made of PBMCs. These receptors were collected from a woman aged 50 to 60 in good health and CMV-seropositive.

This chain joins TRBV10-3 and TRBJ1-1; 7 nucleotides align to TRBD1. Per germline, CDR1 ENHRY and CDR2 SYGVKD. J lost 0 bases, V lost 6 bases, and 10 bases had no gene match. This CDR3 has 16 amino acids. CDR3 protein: CAISKGDSLMNTEAFF. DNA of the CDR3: TGTGCCATCAGCAAGGGGGACAGCCTTATGAACACTGAAGCTTTCTTT.

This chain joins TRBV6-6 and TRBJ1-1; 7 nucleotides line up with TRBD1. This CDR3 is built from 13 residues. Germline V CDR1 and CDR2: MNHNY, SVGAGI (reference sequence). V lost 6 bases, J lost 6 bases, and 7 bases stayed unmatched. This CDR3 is CASSIIGQAEAFF. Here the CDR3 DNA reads TGTGCCAGCAGCATAATCGGACAGGCTGAAGCTTTCTTT.

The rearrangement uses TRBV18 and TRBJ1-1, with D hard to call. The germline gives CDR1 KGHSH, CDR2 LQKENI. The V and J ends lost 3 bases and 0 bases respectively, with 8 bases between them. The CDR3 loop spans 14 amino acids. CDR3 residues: CASSPQTVNTEAFF. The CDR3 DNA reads TGTGCCAGCTCACCGCAAACAGTGAACACTGAAGCTTTCTTT.

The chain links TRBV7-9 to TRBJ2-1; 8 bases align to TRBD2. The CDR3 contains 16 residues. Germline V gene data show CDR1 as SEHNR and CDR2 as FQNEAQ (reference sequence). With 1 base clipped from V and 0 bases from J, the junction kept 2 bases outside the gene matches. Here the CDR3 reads CASSLESGSSYNEQFF. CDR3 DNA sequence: TGTGCCAGCAGCTTAGAGAGCGGGAGCTCCTACAATGAGCAGTTCTTC.

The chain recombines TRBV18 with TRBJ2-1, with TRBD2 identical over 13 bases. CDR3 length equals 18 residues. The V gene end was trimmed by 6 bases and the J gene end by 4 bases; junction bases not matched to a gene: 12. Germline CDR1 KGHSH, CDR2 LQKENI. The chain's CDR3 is CASSRPRTSGSLYNEQFF. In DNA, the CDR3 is TGTGCCAGCTCGAGGCCTCGGACTAGCGGGAGTTTATACAATGAGCAGTTCTTC. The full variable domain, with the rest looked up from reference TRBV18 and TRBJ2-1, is NAGVMQNPRHLVRRRGQEARLRCSPMKGHSHVYWYRQLPEEGLKFMVYLQKENIIDESGMPKERFSAEFPKEGPSILRIQQVVRGDSAAYFCASSRPRTSGSLYNEQFFGPGTRLTVL.

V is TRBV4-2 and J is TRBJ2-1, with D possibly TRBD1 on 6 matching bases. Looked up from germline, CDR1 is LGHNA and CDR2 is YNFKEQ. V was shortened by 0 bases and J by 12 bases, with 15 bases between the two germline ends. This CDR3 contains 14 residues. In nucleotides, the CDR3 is TGTGCCAGCAGCCAAGATTATGGGGGACAAGGGCAGTTCTTC. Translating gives CASSQDYGGQGQFF.

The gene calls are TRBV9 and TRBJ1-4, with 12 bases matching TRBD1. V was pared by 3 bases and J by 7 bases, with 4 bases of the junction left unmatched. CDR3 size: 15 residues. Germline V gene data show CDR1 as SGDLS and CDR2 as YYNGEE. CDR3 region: CASSGRDRGPEKLFF. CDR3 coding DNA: TGTGCCAGCAGCGGACGGGACAGGGGGCCTGAAAAACTGTTTTTT.

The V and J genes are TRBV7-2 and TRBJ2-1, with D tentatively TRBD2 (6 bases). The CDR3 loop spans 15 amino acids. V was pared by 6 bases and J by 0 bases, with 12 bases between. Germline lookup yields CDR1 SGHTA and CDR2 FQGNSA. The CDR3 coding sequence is TGTGCCAGCAGTCCCGGGGGTACCTCCTACAATGAGCAGTTCTTC. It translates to CASSPGGTSYNEQFF.

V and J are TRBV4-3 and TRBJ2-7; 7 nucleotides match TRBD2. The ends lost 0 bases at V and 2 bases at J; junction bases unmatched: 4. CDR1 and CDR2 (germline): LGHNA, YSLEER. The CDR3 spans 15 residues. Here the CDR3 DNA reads TGCGCCAGCAGCCAAGATGTGGCGGGGGCCTACGAGCAGTACTTC. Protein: CASSQDVAGAYEQYF.

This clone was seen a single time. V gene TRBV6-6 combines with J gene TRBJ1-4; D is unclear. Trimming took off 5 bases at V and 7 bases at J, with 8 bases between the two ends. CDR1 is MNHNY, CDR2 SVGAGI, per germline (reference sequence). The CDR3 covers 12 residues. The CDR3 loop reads CASSPGREKLFF. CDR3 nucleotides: TGTGCCAGCAGTCCTGGGCGTGAAAAACTGTTTTTT.

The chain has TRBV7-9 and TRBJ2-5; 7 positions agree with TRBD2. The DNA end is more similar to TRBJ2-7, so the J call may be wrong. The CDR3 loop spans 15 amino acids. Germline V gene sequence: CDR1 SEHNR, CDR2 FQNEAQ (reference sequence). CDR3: CASSPSGGRGSEQYF. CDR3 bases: TGTGCCAGCAGCCCCTCAGGTGGGAGGGGTAGCGAGCAGTACTTC.

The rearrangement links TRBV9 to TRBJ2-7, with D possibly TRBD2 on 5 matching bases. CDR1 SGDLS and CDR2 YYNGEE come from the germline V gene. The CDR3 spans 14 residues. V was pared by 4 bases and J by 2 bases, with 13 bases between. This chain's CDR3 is CASSLADGAYEQYF. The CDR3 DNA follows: TGTGCCAGCAGCCTGGCAGACGGGGCCTACGAGCAGTACTTC.

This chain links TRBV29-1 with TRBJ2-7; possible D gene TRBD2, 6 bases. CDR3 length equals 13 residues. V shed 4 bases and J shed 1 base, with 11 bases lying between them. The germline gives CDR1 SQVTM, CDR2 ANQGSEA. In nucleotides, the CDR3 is TGCAGCGTTGGGGGGAGGAGTTCCTACGAGCAGTACTTC. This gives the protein CSVGGRSSYEQYF.

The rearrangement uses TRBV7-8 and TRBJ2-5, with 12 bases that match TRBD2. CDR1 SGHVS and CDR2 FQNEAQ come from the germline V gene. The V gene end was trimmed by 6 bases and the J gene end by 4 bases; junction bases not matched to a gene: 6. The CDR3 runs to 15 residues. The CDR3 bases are TGTGCCAGCAGTTCTAGCGGGGGGGTCAGAGAGACCCAGTACTTC. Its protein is CASSSSGGVRETQYF.

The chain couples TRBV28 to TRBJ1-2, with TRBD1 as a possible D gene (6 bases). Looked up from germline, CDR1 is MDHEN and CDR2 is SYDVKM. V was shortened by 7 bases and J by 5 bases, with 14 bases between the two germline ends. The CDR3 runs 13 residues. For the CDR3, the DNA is TGTGCCAGCACGGCAGGGGCTGGGTATGGCTACACCTTC. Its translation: CASTAGAGYGYTF.

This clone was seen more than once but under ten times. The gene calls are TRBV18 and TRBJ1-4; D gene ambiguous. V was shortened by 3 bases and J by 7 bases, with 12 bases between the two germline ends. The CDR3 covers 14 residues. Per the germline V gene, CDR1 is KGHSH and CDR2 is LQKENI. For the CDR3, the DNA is TGTGCCAGCTCACCGGTCGGCGGGGTTGAAAAACTGTTTTTT. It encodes CASSPVGGVEKLFF.

The CDR3 coding sequence is TGCAGTGTGGAGGGGGGGATTACGCAGTATTTT. Translation gives CSVEGGITQYF. V gene TRBV20-1 combines with J gene TRBJ2-3; weak D call: TRBD2 (7 bases). V was clipped by 7 bases and J by 8 bases, with 13 bases between them. Looked up from germline, CDR1 is DFQATT and CDR2 is SNEGSKA (reference sequence). This CDR3 region has 11 residues.

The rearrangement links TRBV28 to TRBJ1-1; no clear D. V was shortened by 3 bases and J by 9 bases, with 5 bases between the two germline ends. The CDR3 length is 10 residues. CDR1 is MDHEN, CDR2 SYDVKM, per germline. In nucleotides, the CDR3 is TGTGCCAGCAGTTTTCGTCAAGCTTTCTTT. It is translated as CASSFRQAFF.

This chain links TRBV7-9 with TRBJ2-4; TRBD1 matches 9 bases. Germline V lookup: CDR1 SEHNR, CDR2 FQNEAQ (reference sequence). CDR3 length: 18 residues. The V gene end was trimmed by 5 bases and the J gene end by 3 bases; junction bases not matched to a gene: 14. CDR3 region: CASSPLTTGGADKNIQYF. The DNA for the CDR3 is TGTGCCAGCAGCCCTCTTACTACAGGGGGCGCAGACAAAAACATTCAGTACTTC. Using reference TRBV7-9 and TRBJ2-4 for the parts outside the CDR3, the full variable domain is DTGVSQNPRHKITKRGQNVTFRCDPISEHNRLYWYRQTLGQGPEFLTYFQNEAQLEKSRLLSDRFSAERPKGSFSTLEIQRTEQGDSAMYLCASSPLTTGGADKNIQYFGAGTRLSVL.